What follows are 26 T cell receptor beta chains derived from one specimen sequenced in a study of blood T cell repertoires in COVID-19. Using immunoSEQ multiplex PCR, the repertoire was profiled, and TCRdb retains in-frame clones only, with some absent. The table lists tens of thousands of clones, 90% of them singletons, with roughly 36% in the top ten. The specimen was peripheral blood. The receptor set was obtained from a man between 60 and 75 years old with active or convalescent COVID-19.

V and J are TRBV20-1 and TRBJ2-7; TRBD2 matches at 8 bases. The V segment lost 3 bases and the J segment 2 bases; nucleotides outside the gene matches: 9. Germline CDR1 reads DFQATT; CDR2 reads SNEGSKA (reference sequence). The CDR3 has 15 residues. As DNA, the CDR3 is TGCAGTGCTAGTCTGGCTAGCGGGCACACCTACGAGCAGTACTTC. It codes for CSASLASGHTYEQYF.

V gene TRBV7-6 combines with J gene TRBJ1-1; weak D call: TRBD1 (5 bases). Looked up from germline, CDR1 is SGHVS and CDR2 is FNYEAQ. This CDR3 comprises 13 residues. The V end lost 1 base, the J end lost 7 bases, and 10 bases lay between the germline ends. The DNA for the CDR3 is TGTGCCAGCAGCTTAGGAGGGGAGGGTGAAGCTTTCTTT. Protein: CASSLGGEGEAFF.

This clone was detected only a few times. CDR3 DNA sequence: TGTGCCAGCAGCCAACTGGGACAGGGGCAGCCCCAGCATTTT. Translating it yields CASSQLGQGQPQHF. V and J are TRBV7-2 and TRBJ1-5; TRBD1 agrees at 10 bases. V shed 5 bases and J 7 bases; nucleotides not matched to a gene: 5. CDR1 is SGHTA, CDR2 FQGNSA, per germline. This CDR3 comprises 14 residues.

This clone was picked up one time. Here the CDR3 DNA reads TGTGCCAGCAGTTCCGGGACAGGGGGCTATTGGGCTAATGAAAAACTGTTTTTT. This codes for CASSSGTGGYWANEKLFF. This chain joins TRBV28 and TRBJ1-4, with 12 positions matching TRBD1. CDR3 size: 18 residues. The junction had 9 bases not matched to a gene; V was cut back by 4 bases and J by 3 bases. Germline V gives CDR1 MDHEN, CDR2 SYDVKM.

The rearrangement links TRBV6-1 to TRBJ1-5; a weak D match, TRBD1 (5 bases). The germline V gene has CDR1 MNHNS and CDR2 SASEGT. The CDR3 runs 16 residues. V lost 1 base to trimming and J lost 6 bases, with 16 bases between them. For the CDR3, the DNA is TGTGCCAGCAGTGAAGGGGCAGGGAAAGGATCTCAGCCCCAGCATTTT. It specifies CASSEGAGKGSQPQHF.

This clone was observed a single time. Here the CDR3 reads CASSLLRGPQETQYF. CDR3 DNA sequence: TGTGCCAGCAGCTTATTGCGAGGGCCCCAAGAGACCCAGTACTTC. The V call is TRBV11-1, the J call TRBJ2-5; weak D call: TRBD2 (5 bases). CDR1 is SGHAT, CDR2 FQDESV, per germline (reference sequence). Trimming took off 2 bases at V and 1 base at J, with 11 bases between the two ends. The CDR3 consists of 15 residues.

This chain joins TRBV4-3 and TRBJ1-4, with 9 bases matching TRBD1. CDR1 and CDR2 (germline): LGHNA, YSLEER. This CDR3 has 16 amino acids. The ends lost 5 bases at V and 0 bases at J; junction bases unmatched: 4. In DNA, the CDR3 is TGCGCCAGCAGCTCACGGACAGGGGCAACTAATGAAAAACTGTTTTTT. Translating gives CASSSRTGATNEKLFF.

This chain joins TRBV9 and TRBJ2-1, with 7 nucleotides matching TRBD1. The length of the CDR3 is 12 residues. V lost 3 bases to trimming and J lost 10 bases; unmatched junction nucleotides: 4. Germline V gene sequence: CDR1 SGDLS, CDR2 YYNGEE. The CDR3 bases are TGTGCCAGCAGCGCTGACAGGGAGGAGCAGTTCTTC. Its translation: CASSADREEQFF.

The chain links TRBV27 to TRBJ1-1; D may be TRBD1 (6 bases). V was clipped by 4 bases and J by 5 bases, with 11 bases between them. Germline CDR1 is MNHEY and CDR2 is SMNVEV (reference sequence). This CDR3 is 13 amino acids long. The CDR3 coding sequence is TGTGCCAGCAGTTCCCAGGGGCGGACTGAAGCTTTCTTT. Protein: CASSSQGRTEAFF.

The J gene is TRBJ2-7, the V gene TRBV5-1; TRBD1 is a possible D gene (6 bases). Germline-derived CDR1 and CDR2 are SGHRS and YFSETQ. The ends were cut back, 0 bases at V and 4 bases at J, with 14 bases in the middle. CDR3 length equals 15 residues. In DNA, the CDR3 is TGCGCCAGCAGCTTGGAGATTGGGGACAATTACGAGCAGTACTTC. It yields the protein CASSLEIGDNYEQYF.

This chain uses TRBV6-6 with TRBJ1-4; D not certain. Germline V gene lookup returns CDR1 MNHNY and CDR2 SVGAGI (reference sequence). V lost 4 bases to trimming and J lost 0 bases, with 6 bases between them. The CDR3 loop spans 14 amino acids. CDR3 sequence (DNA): TGTGCCAGCAGTTTTGTTACAACTAATGAAAAACTGTTTTTT. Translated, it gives CASSFVTTNEKLFF.

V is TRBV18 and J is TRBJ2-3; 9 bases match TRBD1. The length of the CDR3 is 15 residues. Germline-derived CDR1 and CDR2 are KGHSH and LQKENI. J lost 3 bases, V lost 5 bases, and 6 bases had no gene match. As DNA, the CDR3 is TGTGCCAGCTCAACCGCGGGACAGGGTACAGATACGCAGTATTTT. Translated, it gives CASSTAGQGTDTQYF.

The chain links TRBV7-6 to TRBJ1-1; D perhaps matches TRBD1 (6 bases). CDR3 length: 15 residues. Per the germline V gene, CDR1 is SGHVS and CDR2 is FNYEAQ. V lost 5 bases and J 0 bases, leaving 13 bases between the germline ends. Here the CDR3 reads CASSQGGVMNTEAFF. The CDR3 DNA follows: TGTGCCAGCAGCCAAGGGGGAGTCATGAACACTGAAGCTTTCTTT.

CDR3 bases: TGTGCCAGCTCACCTCGGACAGGAGCGAACACCGGGGAGCTGTTTTTT. It yields the protein CASSPRTGANTGELFF. This chain uses TRBV18 with TRBJ2-2; 7 nucleotides align to TRBD1. The CDR3 totals 16 residues. CDR1 and CDR2 from the germline V gene are KGHSH and LQKENI. The V gene end was trimmed by 3 bases and the J gene end by 0 bases; junction bases not matched to a gene: 4.

The CDR3: CASSNRLAGPTGELFF. The CDR3 DNA follows: TGTGCCAGTAGTAACCGACTAGCGGGGCCCACCGGGGAGCTGTTTTTT. V gene TRBV19 combines with J gene TRBJ2-2; 11 positions agree with TRBD2. CDR1 and CDR2 from the germline V gene are LNHDA and SQIVND (reference sequence). This CDR3 is 16 amino acids long. V was clipped by 4 bases and J by 4 bases; unmatched bases: 5.

CDR3: CASSEMVAGGSTDTQYF. The CDR3 DNA sequence: TGTGCCAGCAGTGAAATGGTAGCGGGGGGAAGCACAGATACGCAGTATTTT. The chain combines TRBV6-1 with TRBJ2-3, with 10 bases identical to TRBD2. The ends lost 2 bases at V and 0 bases at J; junction bases unmatched: 5. Germline-derived CDR1 and CDR2 are MNHNS and SASEGT. This CDR3 is built from 17 residues.

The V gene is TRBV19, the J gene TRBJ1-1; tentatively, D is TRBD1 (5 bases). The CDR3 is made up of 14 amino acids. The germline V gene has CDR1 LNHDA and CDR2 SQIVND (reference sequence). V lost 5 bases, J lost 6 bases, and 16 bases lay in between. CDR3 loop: CASSVGHTLAEAFF. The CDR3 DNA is TGTGCCAGTAGTGTTGGACACACTCTGGCTGAAGCTTTCTTT.

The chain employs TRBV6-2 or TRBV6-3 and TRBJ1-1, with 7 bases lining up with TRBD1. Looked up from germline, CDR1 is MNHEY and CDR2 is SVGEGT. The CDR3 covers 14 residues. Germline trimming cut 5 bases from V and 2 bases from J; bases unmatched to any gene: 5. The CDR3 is CASSNRGGNTEAFF. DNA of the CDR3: TGTGCCAGCAGTAACAGGGGAGGAAACACTGAAGCTTTCTTT.

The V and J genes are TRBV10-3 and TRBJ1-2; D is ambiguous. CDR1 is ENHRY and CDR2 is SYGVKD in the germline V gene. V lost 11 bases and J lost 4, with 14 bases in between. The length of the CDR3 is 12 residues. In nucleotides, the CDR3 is TGTGCCTCGGAGCAAAAGCCCTATGGCTACACCTTC. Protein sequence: CASEQKPYGYTF.

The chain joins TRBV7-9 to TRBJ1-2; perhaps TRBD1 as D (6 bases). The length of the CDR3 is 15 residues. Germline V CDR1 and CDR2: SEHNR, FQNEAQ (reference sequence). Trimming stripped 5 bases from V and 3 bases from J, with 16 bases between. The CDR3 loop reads CASSPRGGRYYGYTF. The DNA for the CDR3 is TGTGCCAGCAGCCCTAGAGGGGGTAGATACTATGGCTACACCTTC. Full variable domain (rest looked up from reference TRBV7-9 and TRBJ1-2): DTGVSQNPRHKITKRGQNVTFRCDPISEHNRLYWYRQTLGQGPEFLTYFQNEAQLEKSRLLSDRFSAERPKGSFSTLEIQRTEQGDSAMYLCASSPRGGRYYGYTFGSGTRLTVV.

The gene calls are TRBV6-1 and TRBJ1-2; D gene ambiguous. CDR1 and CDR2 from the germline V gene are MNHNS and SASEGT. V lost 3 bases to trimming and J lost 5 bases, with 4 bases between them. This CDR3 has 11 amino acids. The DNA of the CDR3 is TGTGCCAGCAGTGAGCGGTATGGCTACACCTTC. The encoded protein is CASSERYGYTF.

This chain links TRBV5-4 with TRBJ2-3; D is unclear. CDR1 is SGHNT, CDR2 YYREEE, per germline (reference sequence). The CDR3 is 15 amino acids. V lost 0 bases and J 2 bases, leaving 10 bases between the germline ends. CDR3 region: CASSLEDSLTDTQYF. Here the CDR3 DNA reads TGTGCCAGCAGCTTGGAAGATAGCCTCACAGATACGCAGTATTTT.

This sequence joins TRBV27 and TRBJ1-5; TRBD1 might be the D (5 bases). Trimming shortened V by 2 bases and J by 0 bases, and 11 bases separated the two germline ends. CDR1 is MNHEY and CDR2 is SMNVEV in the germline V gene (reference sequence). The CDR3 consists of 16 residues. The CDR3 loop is CASSLAGPYSNQPQHF. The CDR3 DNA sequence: TGTGCCAGCAGTTTAGCAGGGCCGTATAGCAATCAGCCCCAGCATTTT.

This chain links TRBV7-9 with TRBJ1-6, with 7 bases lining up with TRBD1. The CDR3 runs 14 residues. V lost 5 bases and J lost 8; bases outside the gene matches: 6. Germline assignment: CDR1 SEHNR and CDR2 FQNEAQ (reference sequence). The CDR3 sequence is CASSKEGAHSPLHF. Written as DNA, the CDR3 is TGTGCCAGCAGCAAGGAGGGGGCTCATTCACCCCTCCACTTT.

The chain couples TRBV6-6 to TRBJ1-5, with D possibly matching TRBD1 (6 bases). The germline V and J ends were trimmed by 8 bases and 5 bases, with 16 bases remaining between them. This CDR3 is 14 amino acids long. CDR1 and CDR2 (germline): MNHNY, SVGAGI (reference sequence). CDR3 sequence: CASDGRGNDQPQHF. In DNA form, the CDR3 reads TGTGCCAGCGATGGAAGGGGGAACGATCAGCCCCAGCATTTT.

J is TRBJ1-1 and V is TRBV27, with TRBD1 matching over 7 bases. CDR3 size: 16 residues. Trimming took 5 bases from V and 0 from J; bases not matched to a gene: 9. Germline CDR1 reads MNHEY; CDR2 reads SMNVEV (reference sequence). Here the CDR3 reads CASSPRTGAVNTEAFF. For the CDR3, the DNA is TGTGCCAGCAGTCCCCGCACAGGGGCTGTGAACACTGAAGCTTTCTTT.